Shown below are 2 T cell receptor beta chains from a single sample sequenced in a study of blood T cell repertoires in COVID-19. Sequenced by immunoSEQ multiplex PCR; TCRdb stores in-frame clones only, minus some. The sample has 250,000 or so clones; 88% are singletons. The specimen was peripheral blood. The receptors stem from a woman aged 60-70 years with acute or convalescent COVID-19.

The chain uses TRBV15 and TRBJ2-3; tentatively, D is TRBD2 (6 bases). With 0 bases removed from V and 1 base from J, the gap between germline ends came to 11 bases. Germline V gene data show CDR1 as LNHNV and CDR2 as YYDKDF (reference sequence). The CDR3 is 16 residues long. The CDR3 DNA follows: TGTGCCACCAGCAGAGATAGAGCTAGCGGCACAGATACGCAGTATTTT. This gives the protein CATSRDRASGTDTQYF.

The chain uses TRBV19 and TRBJ2-7, with 7 bases identical to TRBD1. The CDR3 spans 15 residues. Germline assignment: CDR1 LNHDA and CDR2 SQIVND (reference sequence). V dropped 1 base and J dropped 3; count of bases not matched to a gene: 6. The CDR3 coding sequence is TGTGCCAGTAGTATAGCAGGCAGGGGGATCTACGAGCAGTACTTC. It encodes CASSIAGRGIYEQYF. The variable domain in full, with the rest retrieved from reference TRBV19 and TRBJ2-7, is DGGITQSPKYLFRKEGQNVTLSCEQNLNHDAMYWYRQDPGQGLRLIYYSQIVNDFQKGDIAEGYSVSREKKESFPLTVTSAQKNPTAFYLCASSIAGRGIYEQYFGPGTRLTVT.